Following are 17 T cell receptor beta chains from one sample sequenced in a study of CD8 T cells in ankylosing spondylitis. TCRdb ran MiXCR on the 5' RACE reads and lists one entry per CDR3 protein. The sample comprises some 340,000 distinct CDR3 sequences, about 15% of which are singletons, and approximately 0.99% rests with the top ten. Sequenced material: blood, either unsorted or a sorted T cell fraction (not recorded which). The source is a male donor with ankylosing spondylitis or in good health (not recorded which).

The table lists this clonotype with a few counts. The rearrangement links TRBV5-1 to TRBJ2-7; D perhaps matches TRBD1 (8 bases). V was clipped by 3 bases and J by 1 base, with 14 bases between them. Germline loops: CDR1 SGHRS, CDR2 YFSETQ. This CDR3 region has 15 residues. This CDR3 reads CASSSGQGGSYEQYF. The CDR3 bases are TGCGCCAGCAGCTCCGGACAGGGAGGGTCCTACGAGCAGTACTTC. The full variable domain, completed using reference TRBV5-1 and TRBJ2-7, is KAGVTQTPRYLIKTRGQQVTLSCSPISGHRSVSWYQQTPGQGLQFLFEYFSETQRNKGNFPGRFSGRQFSNSRSEMNVSTLELGDSALYLCASSSGQGGSYEQYFGPGTRLTVT.

This clonotype was observed a few times. V is TRBV9 and J is TRBJ2-3, with 7 positions matching TRBD2. CDR1 is SGDLS, CDR2 YYNGEE, per germline. V trimming: 5 bases; J trimming: 5 bases; junction bases outside the gene matches: 5. CDR3 size: 13 residues. This chain's CDR3 is CASSIREVDTQYF. The CDR3 DNA sequence: TGTGCCAGCAGTATACGGGAGGTAGATACGCAGTATTTT. The complete variable domain, with remaining parts taken from reference TRBV9 and TRBJ2-3, reads DSGVTQTPKHLITATGQRVTLRCSPRSGDLSVYWYQQSLDQGLQFLIQYYNGEERAKGNILERFSAQQFPDLHSELNLSSLELGDSALYFCASSIREVDTQYFGPGTRLTVL.

Note on this clonotype: A clone one base away is much larger, so this may be a read error. The chain links TRBV11-1 to TRBJ2-1, with D perhaps TRBD1 (5 bases). The CDR3 has 13 amino acids. Germline CDR1 and CDR2: SGHAT and FQDESV (reference sequence). Written as DNA, the CDR3 is TGTGCCAGCAGTTCTCAGGGTTACGATGAGCACTTCTTC. It yields the protein CASSSQGYDEHFF. The full variable domain, completed using reference TRBV11-1 and TRBJ2-1, is EAEVAQSPRYKITEKSQAVAFWCDPISGHATLYWYRQILGQGPELLVQFQDESVVDDSQLPKDRFSAERLKGVDSTLKIQPAELGDSAMYLCASSSQGYDEHFFGPGTRLTVL.

The chain combines TRBV24-1 with TRBJ2-2; 9 nucleotides align to TRBD1. The CDR3 is 13 residues long. Germline loops: CDR1 KGHDR, CDR2 SFDVKD. Trimming removed 2 bases from V and 11 bases from J; junction bases left unmatched: 2. CDR3 DNA: TGTGCCACCAGTGATTGGGACAGGGCCGAGCTGTTTTTT. Protein product: CATSDWDRAELFF.

The CDR3 DNA reads as TGTGCCACCAGTGAAAACAGGGGATTTGATACGCAGTATTTT. Residues: CATSENRGFDTQYF. The genes are TRBV24-1 and TRBJ2-3; 7 bases align to TRBD1. V trimming: 4 bases; J trimming: 6 bases; junction bases outside the gene matches: 6. The germline V gene encodes CDR1 KGHDR and CDR2 SFDVKD. This CDR3 has 14 residues.

This clonotype was seen only a few times. The chain employs TRBV11-2 and TRBJ2-7; perhaps TRBD2 as D (6 bases). V shed 2 bases and J shed 5 bases, with 16 bases lying between them. This CDR3 spans 15 amino acids. Germline V gene data show CDR1 as SGHAT and CDR2 as FQNNGV. This CDR3 reads CASSLTGTRNDEQYF. The CDR3 nucleotides read TGTGCCAGCAGCTTAACGGGGACTCGAAACGACGAGCAGTACTTC.

This clonotype was picked up a small number of times. The chain recombines TRBV6-1 with TRBJ1-1, with D possibly TRBD1 on 6 matching bases. Looked up from germline, CDR1 is MNHNS and CDR2 is SASEGT. Trimming stripped 3 bases from V and 0 bases from J, with 14 bases between. There are 16 residues in the CDR3. The CDR3 region is CASSDAGTPMNTEAFF. CDR3 sequence (DNA): TGTGCCAGCAGTGACGCCGGGACACCAATGAACACTGAAGCTTTCTTT.

V gene TRBV7-9 combines with J gene TRBJ2-7; a possible D gene is TRBD1 (7 bases). The CDR3 runs to 15 residues. The germline CDR1 and CDR2 sequences are SEHNR and FQNEAQ (reference sequence). The V and J ends lost 1 base and 4 bases respectively, with 14 bases between them. The CDR3 DNA sequence: TGTGCCAGCAGCTTAGAAGGGGGCGGGAAGTACGAGCAGTACTTC. Its translation: CASSLEGGGKYEQYF.

The chain is built from TRBV9 and TRBJ2-7, with D perhaps matching TRBD1 (6 bases). Germline CDR1 and CDR2: SGDLS and YYNGEE. V lost 3 bases and J lost 2, with 12 bases in between. CDR3 length: 14 amino acids. CDR3 protein: CASSEQGHPYEQYF. The DNA for the CDR3 is TGTGCCAGCAGCGAACAGGGACACCCCTACGAGCAGTACTTC.

As regards this clonotype: A single base separates this from a much larger clone, so it may be a read error. The V and J genes are TRBV3-1 and TRBJ2-1, with 7 bases lining up with TRBD2. This CDR3 region has 13 residues. The V segment lost 0 bases and the J segment 16 bases; nucleotides outside the gene matches: 9. Germline CDR1 and CDR2: LGHDT and YNNKEL (reference sequence). The CDR3 DNA sequence: TGTGCCAGCAGCCAAGAAACTTGCGGGAGAACTTTCTTC. As protein: CASSQETCGRTFF.

This clonotype has just a few counts. V is TRBV3-1 and J is TRBJ1-1, with unresolved D. From germline, CDR1 is LGHDT and CDR2 YNNKEL (reference sequence). The CDR3 is 13 amino acids. Trimming removed 4 bases from V and 3 bases from J, with 9 bases in between. The CDR3 loop reads CASSRSTDTEAFF. In DNA, the CDR3 is TGTGCCAGCAGCCGCTCTACTGACACTGAAGCTTTCTTT.

In this sample, this clonotype turned up many times. For the CDR3, the DNA is TGTGCTAGTGGTTTGGTAATCGCGGGTTCCTACAATGAGCAGTTCTTC. Translating gives CASGLVIAGSYNEQFF. This chain connects TRBV12-5 to TRBJ2-1; D is perhaps TRBD2 (5 bases). The CDR3 extends over 16 amino acids. Trimming pared 0 bases from V and 1 base from J, leaving 10 bases between. Germline V CDR1 and CDR2: LGHNT, FRNRAP.

This clonotype showed up many times. The genes are TRBV6-1 and TRBJ1-3; D is ambiguous. Germline CDR1 is MNHNS and CDR2 is SASEGT. Trimming took 4 bases from V and 0 from J, leaving 7 bases between them. CDR3 length: 14 amino acids. CDR3: CASSGGSSGNTIYF. As DNA, the CDR3 is TGTGCCAGCAGTGGCGGAAGCTCTGGAAACACCATATATTTT.

The sample holds many counts of this clonotype. This chain connects TRBV5-5 to TRBJ2-3; 13 nucleotides align to TRBD2. Germline V gene sequence: CDR1 SGHKS, CDR2 YYEKEE (reference sequence). V gave up 1 base and J gave up 4 bases; unmatched junction bases: 9. The CDR3 length is 18 residues. This CDR3 is CASSLSLGLAGVSDTQYF. CDR3 nucleotides: TGTGCCAGCAGCTTGTCCCTCGGACTAGCGGGAGTATCAGATACGCAGTATTTT. The variable domain in full, with the rest retrieved from reference TRBV5-5 and TRBJ2-3, is DAGVTQSPTHLIKTRGQQVTLRCSPISGHKSVSWYQQVLGQGPQFIFQYYEKEERGRGNFPDRFSARQFPNYSSELNVNALLLGDSALYLCASSLSLGLAGVSDTQYFGPGTRLTVL.

Written as DNA, the CDR3 is TGTGCCAGCAGTGACATGCACTTACCCCCTCAAGAGCAGTACTTC. Amino acid sequence: CASSDMHLPPQEQYF. The chain carries TRBV6-1 and TRBJ2-7; D uncertain. CDR1 and CDR2 (germline): MNHNS, SASEGT. The CDR3 covers 15 residues. V gave up 3 bases and J gave up 7 bases, with 19 bases separating them.

The table lists this clonotype with a few counts. V gene TRBV5-1 combines with J gene TRBJ2-1, with 8 nucleotides matching TRBD1. J gave up 8 bases and V 0 bases, and 1 base lay outside the gene matches. There are 13 residues in the CDR3. CDR1 and CDR2 from the germline V gene are SGHRS and YFSETQ. The CDR3 sequence is CASSLGTGYEQFF. CDR3 in DNA: TGCGCCAGCAGCTTGGGGACAGGGTATGAGCAGTTCTTC.

The genes are TRBV6-2 or TRBV6-3 and TRBJ2-1; 9 positions match TRBD1. V dropped 2 bases and J dropped 7; count of bases not matched to a gene: 3. The CDR3 sequence is 14 residues long. Germline CDR1 reads MNHEY; CDR2 reads SVGEGT. The CDR3 bases are TGTGCCAGCAGTTACACACAGGGGGCGAATGAGCAGTTCTTC. This gives the protein CASSYTQGANEQFF.